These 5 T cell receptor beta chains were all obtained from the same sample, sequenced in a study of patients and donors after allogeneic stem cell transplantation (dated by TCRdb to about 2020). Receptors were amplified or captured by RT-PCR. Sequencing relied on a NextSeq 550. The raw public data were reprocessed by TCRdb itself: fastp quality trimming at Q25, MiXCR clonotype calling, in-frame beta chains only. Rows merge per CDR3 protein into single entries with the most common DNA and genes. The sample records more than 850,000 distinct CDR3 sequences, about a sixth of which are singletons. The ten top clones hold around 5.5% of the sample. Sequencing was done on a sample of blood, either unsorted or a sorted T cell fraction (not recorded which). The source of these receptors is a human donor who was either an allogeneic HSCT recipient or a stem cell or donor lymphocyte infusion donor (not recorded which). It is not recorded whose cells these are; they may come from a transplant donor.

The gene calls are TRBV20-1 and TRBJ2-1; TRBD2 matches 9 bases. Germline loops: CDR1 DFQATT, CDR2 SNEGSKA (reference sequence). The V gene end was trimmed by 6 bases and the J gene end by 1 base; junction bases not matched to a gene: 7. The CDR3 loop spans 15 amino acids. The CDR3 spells CSASGGSLSYNEQFF. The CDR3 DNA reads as TGCAGTGCGAGCGGGGGGTCCCTATCCTACAATGAGCAGTTCTTC.

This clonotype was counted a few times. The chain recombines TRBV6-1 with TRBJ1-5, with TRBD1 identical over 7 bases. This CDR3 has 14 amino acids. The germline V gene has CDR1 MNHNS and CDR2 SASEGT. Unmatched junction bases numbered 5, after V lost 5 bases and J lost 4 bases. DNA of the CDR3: TGTGCCAGCAGTCGGGACAGAGAAAATCAGCCCCAGCATTTT. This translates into CASSRDRENQPQHF.

CDR3 sequence: CASSPSGQGREQYF. CDR3 in DNA: TGTGCCAGCTCACCCTCGGGACAGGGGCGCGAGCAGTACTTC. The V and J genes are TRBV18 and TRBJ2-7, with 10 positions matching TRBD1. The CDR3 has 14 residues. Germline lookup yields CDR1 KGHSH and CDR2 LQKENI. The junction had 5 bases not matched to a gene; V was cut back by 3 bases and J by 6 bases.

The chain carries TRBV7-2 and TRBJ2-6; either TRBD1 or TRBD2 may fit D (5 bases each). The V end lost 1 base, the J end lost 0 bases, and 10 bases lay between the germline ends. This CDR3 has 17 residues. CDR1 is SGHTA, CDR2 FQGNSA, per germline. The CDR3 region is CASSLVLGGSGANVLTF. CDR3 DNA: TGTGCCAGCAGCTTAGTTCTTGGGGGCTCTGGGGCCAACGTCCTGACTTTC.

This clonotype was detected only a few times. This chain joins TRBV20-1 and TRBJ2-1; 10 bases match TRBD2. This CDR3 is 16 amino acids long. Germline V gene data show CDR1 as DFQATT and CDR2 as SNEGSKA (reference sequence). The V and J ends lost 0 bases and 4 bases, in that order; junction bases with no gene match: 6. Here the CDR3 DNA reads TGCAGTGCTAGAGATTCCCAGCGGGAGGGTTACAATGAGCAGTTCTTC. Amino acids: CSARDSQREGYNEQFF.